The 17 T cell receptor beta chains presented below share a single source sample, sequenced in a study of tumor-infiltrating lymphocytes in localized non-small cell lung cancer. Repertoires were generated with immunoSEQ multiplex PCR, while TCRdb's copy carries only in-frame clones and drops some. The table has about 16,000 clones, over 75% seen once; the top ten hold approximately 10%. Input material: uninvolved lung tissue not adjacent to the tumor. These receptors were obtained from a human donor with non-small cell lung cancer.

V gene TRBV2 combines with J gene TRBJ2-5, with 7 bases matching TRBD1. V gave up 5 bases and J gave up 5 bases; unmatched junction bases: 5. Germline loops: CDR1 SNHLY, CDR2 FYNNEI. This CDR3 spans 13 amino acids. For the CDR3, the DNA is TGTGCCAGCAGTTCCCAGGGGGTGGAGACCCAGTACTTC. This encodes CASSSQGVETQYF.

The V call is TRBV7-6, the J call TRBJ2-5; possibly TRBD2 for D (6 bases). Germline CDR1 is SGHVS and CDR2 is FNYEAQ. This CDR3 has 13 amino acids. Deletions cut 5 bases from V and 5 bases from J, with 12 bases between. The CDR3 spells CASSGGGWETQYF. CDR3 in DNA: TGTGCCAGCAGCGGTGGGGGGTGGGAGACCCAGTACTTC.

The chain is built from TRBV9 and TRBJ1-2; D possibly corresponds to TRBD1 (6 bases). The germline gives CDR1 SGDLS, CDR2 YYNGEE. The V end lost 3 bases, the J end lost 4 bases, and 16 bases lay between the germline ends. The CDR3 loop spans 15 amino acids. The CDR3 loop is CASSAEQGDGYGYTF. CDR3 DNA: TGTGCCAGCAGCGCCGAACAGGGTGACGGCTATGGCTACACCTTC. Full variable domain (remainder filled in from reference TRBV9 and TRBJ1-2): DSGVTQTPKHLITATGQRVTLRCSPRSGDLSVYWYQQSLDQGLQFLIQYYNGEERAKGNILERFSAQQFPDLHSELNLSSLELGDSALYFCASSAEQGDGYGYTFGSGTRLTVV.

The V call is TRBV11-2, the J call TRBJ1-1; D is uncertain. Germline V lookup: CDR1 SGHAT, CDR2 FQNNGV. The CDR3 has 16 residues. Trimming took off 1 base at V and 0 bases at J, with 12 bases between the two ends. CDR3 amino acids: CASSLVIGSMNTEAFF. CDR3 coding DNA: TGTGCCAGCAGCTTAGTAATCGGCAGTATGAACACTGAAGCTTTCTTT.

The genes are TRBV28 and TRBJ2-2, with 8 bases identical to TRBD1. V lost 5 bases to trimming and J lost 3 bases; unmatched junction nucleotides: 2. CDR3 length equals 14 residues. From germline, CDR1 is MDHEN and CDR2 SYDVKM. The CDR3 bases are TGTGCCAGCAGTAGGGGACAGGACACCGGGGAGCTGTTTTTT. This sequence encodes CASSRGQDTGELFF.

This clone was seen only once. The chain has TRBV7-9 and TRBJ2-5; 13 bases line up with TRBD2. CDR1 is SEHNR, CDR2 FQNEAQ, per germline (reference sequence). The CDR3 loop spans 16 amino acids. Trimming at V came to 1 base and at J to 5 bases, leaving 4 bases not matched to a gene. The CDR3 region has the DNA TGTGCCAGCAGCTTAGGACTAGCGGGAGGTCTGGAGACCCAGTACTTC. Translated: CASSLGLAGGLETQYF.

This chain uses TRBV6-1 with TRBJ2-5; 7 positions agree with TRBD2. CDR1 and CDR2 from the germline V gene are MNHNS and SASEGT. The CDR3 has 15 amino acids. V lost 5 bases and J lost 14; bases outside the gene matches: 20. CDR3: CASSSTPGEGESSYF. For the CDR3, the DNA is TGTGCCAGCAGTTCTACCCCCGGGGAGGGAGAAAGCTCTTACTTC.

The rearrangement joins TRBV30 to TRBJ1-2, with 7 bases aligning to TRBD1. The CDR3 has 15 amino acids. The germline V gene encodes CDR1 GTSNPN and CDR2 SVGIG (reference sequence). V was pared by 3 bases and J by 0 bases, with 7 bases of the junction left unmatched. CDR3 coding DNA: TGTGCCTGGAGGGGACAGCTACTATCTAACTATGGCTACACCTTC. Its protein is CAWRGQLLSNYGYTF.

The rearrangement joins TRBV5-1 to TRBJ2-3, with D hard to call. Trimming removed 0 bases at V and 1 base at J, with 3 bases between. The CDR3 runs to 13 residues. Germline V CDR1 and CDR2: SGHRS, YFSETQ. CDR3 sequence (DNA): TGCGCCAGCAGCTTGGAAGGCACAGATACGCAGTATTTT. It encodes CASSLEGTDTQYF.

CDR3 protein: CASSLVTGGDEQFF. CDR3 DNA: TGTGCCAGCAGTTTAGTAACGGGTGGAGATGAGCAGTTCTTC. The chain joins TRBV28 to TRBJ2-1; no reliable D call. This CDR3 is built from 14 residues. CDR1 MDHEN and CDR2 SYDVKM come from the germline V gene. The V end was cut by 2 bases, the J end by 8 bases, with 13 bases between.

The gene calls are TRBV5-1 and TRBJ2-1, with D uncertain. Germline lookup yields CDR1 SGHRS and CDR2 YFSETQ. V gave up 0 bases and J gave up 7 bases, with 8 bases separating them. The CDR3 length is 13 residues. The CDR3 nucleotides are TGCGCCAGCAGCTTGGGGGAAGCTAATGAGCAGTTCTTC. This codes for CASSLGEANEQFF.

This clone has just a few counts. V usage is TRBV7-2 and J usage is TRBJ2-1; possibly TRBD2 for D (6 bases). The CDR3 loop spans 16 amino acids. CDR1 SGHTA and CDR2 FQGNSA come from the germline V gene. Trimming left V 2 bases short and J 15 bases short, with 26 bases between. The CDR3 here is CASSLTPLRAGGTLFF. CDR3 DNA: TGTGCCAGCAGCTTAACACCCCTTCGAGCGGGCGGCACCCTGTTCTTC.

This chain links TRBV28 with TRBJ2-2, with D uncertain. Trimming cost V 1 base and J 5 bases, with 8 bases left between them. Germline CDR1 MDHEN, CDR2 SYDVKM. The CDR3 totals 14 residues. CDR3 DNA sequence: TGTGCCAGCAGTTTATTAACCCAGACCGGGGAGCTGTTTTTT. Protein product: CASSLLTQTGELFF.

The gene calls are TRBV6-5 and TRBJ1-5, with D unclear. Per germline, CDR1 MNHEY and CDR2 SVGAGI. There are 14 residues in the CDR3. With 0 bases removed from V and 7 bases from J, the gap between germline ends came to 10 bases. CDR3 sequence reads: CASSYSVSGQPQHF. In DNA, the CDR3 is TGTGCCAGCAGTTACTCGGTTTCGGGGCAGCCCCAGCATTTT.

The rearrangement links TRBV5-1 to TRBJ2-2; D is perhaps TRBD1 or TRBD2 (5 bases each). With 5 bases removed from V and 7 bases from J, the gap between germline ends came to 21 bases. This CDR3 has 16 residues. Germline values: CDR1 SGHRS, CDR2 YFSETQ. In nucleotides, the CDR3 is TGCGCCAGCAGTTTTCAGGCGCGAGGGGATTACGGGGAGCTGTTTTTT. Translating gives CASSFQARGDYGELFF. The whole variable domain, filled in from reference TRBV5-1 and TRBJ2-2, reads KAGVTQTPRYLIKTRGQQVTLSCSPISGHRSVSWYQQTPGQGLQFLFEYFSETQRNKGNFPGRFSGRQFSNSRSEMNVSTLELGDSALYLCASSFQARGDYGELFFGEGSRLTVL.

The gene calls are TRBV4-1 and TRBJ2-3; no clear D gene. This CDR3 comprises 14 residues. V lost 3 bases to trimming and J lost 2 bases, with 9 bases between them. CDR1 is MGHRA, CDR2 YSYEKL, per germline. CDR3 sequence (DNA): TGCGCCAGCAGCCAGGGCAGGTTCACAGATACGCAGTATTTT. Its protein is CASSQGRFTDTQYF.

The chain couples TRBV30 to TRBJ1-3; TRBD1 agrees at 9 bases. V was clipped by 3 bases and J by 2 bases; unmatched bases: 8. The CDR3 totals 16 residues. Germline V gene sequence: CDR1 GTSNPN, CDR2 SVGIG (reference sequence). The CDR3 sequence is CAWSPGQGRPGNTIYF. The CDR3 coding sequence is TGTGCCTGGAGCCCTGGACAGGGGAGGCCTGGAAACACCATATATTTT.